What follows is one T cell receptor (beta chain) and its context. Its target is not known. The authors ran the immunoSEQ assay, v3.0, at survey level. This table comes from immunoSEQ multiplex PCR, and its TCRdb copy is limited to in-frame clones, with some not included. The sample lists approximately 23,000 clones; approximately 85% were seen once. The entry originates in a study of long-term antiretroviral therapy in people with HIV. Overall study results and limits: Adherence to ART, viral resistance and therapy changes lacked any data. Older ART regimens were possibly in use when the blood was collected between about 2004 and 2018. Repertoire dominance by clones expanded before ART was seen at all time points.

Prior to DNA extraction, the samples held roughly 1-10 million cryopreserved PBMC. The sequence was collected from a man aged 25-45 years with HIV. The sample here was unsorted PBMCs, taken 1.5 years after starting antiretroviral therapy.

This CDR3 reads CASSLLRKGPYEQYF. DNA for the CDR3: TGTGCCAGCAGTTTACTAAGGAAGGGACCCTACGAGCAGTACTTC. The chain joins TRBV28 to TRBJ2-7, with D possibly called TRBD1 or TRBD2 (5 bases each). Trimming stripped 2 bases from V and 2 bases from J, with 13 bases between. The CDR3 runs to 15 residues. Germline CDR1 is MDHEN and CDR2 is SYDVKM.